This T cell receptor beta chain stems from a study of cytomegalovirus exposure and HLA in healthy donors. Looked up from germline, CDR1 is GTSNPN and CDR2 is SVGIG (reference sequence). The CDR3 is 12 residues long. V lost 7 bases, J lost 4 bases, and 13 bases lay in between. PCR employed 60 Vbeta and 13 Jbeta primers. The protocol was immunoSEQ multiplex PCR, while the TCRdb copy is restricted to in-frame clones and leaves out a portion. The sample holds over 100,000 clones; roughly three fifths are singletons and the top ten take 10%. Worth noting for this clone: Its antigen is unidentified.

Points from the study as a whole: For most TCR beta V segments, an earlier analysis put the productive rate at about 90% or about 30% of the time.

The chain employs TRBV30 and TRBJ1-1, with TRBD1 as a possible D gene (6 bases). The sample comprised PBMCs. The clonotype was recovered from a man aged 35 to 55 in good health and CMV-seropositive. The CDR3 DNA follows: TGTGCCTCCCGAGGGGGGGCCACTGAAGCTTTCTTT. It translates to CASRGGATEAFF.